This TCR beta chain was profiled in a study of cytomegalovirus exposure and HLA in healthy donors. Study-level results: HLA restriction was apparent for most CMV-associated TCR beta chains in a later analysis. A reported reduction in N-insertions relative to the roughly 700-donor mean was seen in an Asian-associated ancestry cluster in a later analysis. It has been reported that TCR beta sequences accurately predicted the HLA-A and HLA-B alleles of most subjects.

For this clone: As yet, its antigen is unknown.

The J segment lost 0 bases and the V segment lost 2 bases, leaving 2 bases of the junction unmatched. Per germline, CDR1 LGHNA and CDR2 YNFKEQ. The CDR3 has 16 amino acids. Primers for the PCR totalled 60 Vbeta and 13 Jbeta. Profiled with immunoSEQ multiplex PCR; TCRdb holds only in-frame clones, not every one. This sample yields 150,000 to 200,000 clones, of which about four fifths are seen a single time; around 7% belongs to the top ten. The chain links TRBV4-2 to TRBJ2-7; 12 positions agree with TRBD2. This clonotype was obtained from a male donor in good health and CMV-seropositive. The sequencing input was PBMCs. The CDR3 loop reads CASSQRTSGDSYEQYF. The DNA of the CDR3 is TGTGCCAGCAGCCAACGGACTAGCGGGGACTCCTACGAGCAGTACTTC.